The 30 T cell receptor beta chains below were found in one sample sequenced in a study of shared clonotypes between healthy human individuals. Sequencing used immunoSEQ multiplex PCR; TCRdb keeps in-frame clones, though not all of them. Of over a million clones in the sample, 70% to 80% were seen once. The material sequenced was memory CD4+ T cells from PBMCs. Subset here: CD45RA-negative fraction. These TCRs come from a man between 18 and 35 years old in good health. Some clones in this sample may be carry-over from other donors' samples.

The chain recombines TRBV18 with TRBJ1-1; D perhaps matches TRBD1 (5 bases). The CDR3 length is 14 residues. V lost 1 base, J lost 3 bases, and 9 bases lay in between. The germline CDR1 and CDR2 sequences are KGHSH and LQKENI. The CDR3 sequence: CASSPRREDTEAFF. In DNA, the CDR3 is TGTGCCAGCTCACCACGCAGGGAGGACACTGAAGCTTTCTTT.

This clone has only one observation. The CDR3 coding sequence is TGTGCCAGCAAGCAGGAATCTGCCTATAATTCACCCCTCCACTTT. Protein product: CASKQESAYNSPLHF. The chain couples TRBV6-5 to TRBJ1-6; no firm D call. This CDR3 comprises 15 residues. The V gene lost 7 bases and the J gene lost 2 bases, with 12 bases spanning the gap. Per the germline V gene, CDR1 is MNHEY and CDR2 is SVGAGI.

V and J are TRBV6-7 and TRBJ1-5; D remains unclear. TRBV6-7 is an ORF, and what it does is uncertain. CDR3 length: 11 amino acids. V was trimmed by 11 bases and J by 2 bases, leaving 7 bases between them. Written as DNA, the CDR3 is TGTGCCGGACCCCGCAATCAGCCCCAGCATTTT. Residues: CAGPRNQPQHF.

DNA of the CDR3: TGTGCCAGCAGTTTGTCAAGGACAGGGGGCACTCGGCAGTACTTC. Translated: CASSLSRTGGTRQYF. The chain links TRBV28 to TRBJ2-7, with 11 nucleotides matching TRBD1. V shed 3 bases, J shed 9 bases, and the junction held 10 bases outside the gene matches. Germline CDR1 reads MDHEN; CDR2 reads SYDVKM. This CDR3 comprises 15 residues.

The V gene is TRBV4-3, the J gene TRBJ1-2; TRBD1 matches 8 bases. CDR1 and CDR2 from the germline V gene are LGHNA and YSLEER. The CDR3 is 17 amino acids. V trimming: 1 base; J trimming: 4 bases; junction bases outside the gene matches: 11. CDR3 protein: CASSQGHGQGALYGYTF. For the CDR3, the DNA is TGCGCCAGCAGCCAAGGACACGGGCAGGGGGCCCTCTATGGCTACACCTTC.

This clone occurred many times. V and J are TRBV28 and TRBJ2-2; possible D gene TRBD1, 5 bases. In germline, CDR1 is MDHEN, CDR2 SYDVKM. The CDR3 has 16 amino acids. Trimming removed 10 bases at V and 5 bases at J, with 23 bases between. CDR3 region: CATKTDIFFGTGELFF. The DNA of the CDR3 is TGTGCCACCAAAACGGACATTTTTTTCGGGACCGGGGAGCTGTTTTTT.

This sequence joins TRBV6-5 and TRBJ2-7; 11 bases agree with TRBD2. Per germline, CDR1 MNHEY and CDR2 SVGAGI. The CDR3 sequence is 13 residues long. V gave up 9 bases and J gave up 2 bases; unmatched junction bases: 3. The CDR3 protein is CASKTSGTYEQYF. In DNA, the CDR3 is TGTGCCAGTAAGACTAGCGGGACCTACGAGCAGTACTTC.

This clone was counted only a few times. The V and J genes are TRBV9 and TRBJ2-5; D remains unclear. CDR1 SGDLS and CDR2 YYNGEE come from the germline V gene. V dropped 4 bases and J dropped 4 bases, with 11 bases sitting between them. The CDR3 runs to 13 residues. CDR3 nucleotides: TGTGCCAGCAGCTACAGCCCAAGAGAGACCCAGTACTTC. This gives the protein CASSYSPRETQYF.

The CDR3 bases are TGTGCCAGCAGCTTAAACGTCGTGGGGGAGCAGTACTTC. Translating gives CASSLNVVGEQYF. The genes are TRBV7-2 and TRBJ2-7; D gene ambiguous. V gave up 2 bases and J gave up 7 bases, with 12 bases separating them. CDR1 is SGHTA, CDR2 FQGNSA, per germline. This CDR3 region has 13 residues.

The chain recombines TRBV18 with TRBJ1-1, with D possibly being TRBD1 (6 bases). Germline V gene sequence: CDR1 KGHSH, CDR2 LQKENI. Trimming shortened V by 2 bases and J by 5 bases, and 18 bases separated the two germline ends. The CDR3 sequence is 16 residues long. CDR3 amino acids: CASSPRQAQRGTEAFF. CDR3 nucleotides: TGTGCCAGCTCACCAAGACAGGCACAACGCGGGACTGAAGCTTTCTTT.

Notes on this clone: A much more abundant neighbour one base away suggests this may be a read error. Other DNA sequences in the sample encode the same CDR3. V is TRBV25-1 and J is TRBJ1-4, with TRBD1 matching 7 bases. With 3 bases clipped from V and 8 bases from J, the junction kept 12 bases outside the gene matches. The germline CDR1 and CDR2 sequences are MGHDK and SYGVNS. The CDR3 length is 16 residues. As DNA, the CDR3 is TGTGCCAGCAGTGAGCATAACAGGGGAGGAGGCGAAAAACTGTTTTTT. It codes for CASSEHNRGGGEKLFF.

About this clone itself: At the DNA level, this CDR3 is encoded by other sequences in the same sample as well. V is TRBV10-3 and J is TRBJ2-2, with D unclear. This CDR3 is built from 14 residues. Germline loops: CDR1 ENHRY, CDR2 SYGVKD. Trimming took 0 bases from V and 4 from J, leaving 6 bases between them. CDR3 nucleotide sequence: TGTGCCATCAGTGAGTCGGGCTCCACCGGGGAGCTGTTTTTT. It codes for CAISESGSTGELFF.

This clone showed up just a few times. Additional DNA sequences in this sample encode the identical CDR3. The rearrangement joins TRBV6-6 to TRBJ1-5; TRBD1 might be the D (6 bases). The CDR3 length is 13 residues. Per germline, CDR1 MNHNY and CDR2 SVGAGI (reference sequence). V lost 5 bases and J lost 5, with 10 bases in between. The CDR3 nucleotides are TGTGCCAGCAGTGTGGACAGAGATCAGCCCCAGCATTTT. As protein: CASSVDRDQPQHF.

The chain combines TRBV28 with TRBJ1-2; D might be TRBD1 (6 bases). Between the trimmed V and J ends, which lost 6 bases and 6 bases, there was a span of 14 bases. The CDR3 spans 13 residues. CDR1 MDHEN and CDR2 SYDVKM come from the germline V gene. The chain's CDR3 is CASSVRGRDGYTF. CDR3 nucleotide sequence: TGTGCCAGCAGCGTACGGGGGCGGGATGGCTACACCTTC.

V gene TRBV5-1 combines with J gene TRBJ1-4, with D perhaps matching TRBD1 (5 bases). The CDR3 loop spans 13 amino acids. Per germline, CDR1 SGHRS and CDR2 YFSETQ. V lost 4 bases and J 5 bases, leaving 9 bases between the germline ends. This chain's CDR3 is CASSRDPNEKLFF. The CDR3 coding sequence is TGCGCCAGCAGCCGGGACCCAAATGAAAAACTGTTTTTT.

This clone has only a few counts. The chain has TRBV12-2 and TRBJ2-2; the listed D gene, TRBD1, was not tested against the DNA. TRBV12-2 corresponds to a pseudogene. The CDR3 extends over 16 amino acids. The CDR3 here is CASRLEKGPNTGELFF. CDR3 nucleotide sequence: TGTGCAAGTCGCTTAGAAAAGGGGCCGAACACCGGGGAGCTGTTTTTT.

This chain joins TRBV18 and TRBJ2-2, with D hard to call. Germline-derived CDR1 and CDR2 are KGHSH and LQKENI. This CDR3 spans 15 amino acids. Trimming took off 1 base at V and 4 bases at J, with 10 bases between the two ends. The CDR3 DNA reads as TGTGCCAGCTCACCACAAGTACAGAGCACCGGGGAGCTGTTTTTT. Translating gives CASSPQVQSTGELFF.

The CDR3 is CASSSLWGGTEAFF. DNA of the CDR3: TGTGCCAGCAGCTCTCTCTGGGGGGGAACTGAAGCTTTCTTT. V gene TRBV11-1 combines with J gene TRBJ1-1; weak D call: TRBD1 (5 bases). Trimming cost V 4 bases and J 5 bases, with 14 bases left between them. The CDR3 totals 14 residues. CDR1 and CDR2 (germline): SGHAT, FQDESV (reference sequence).

V gene TRBV11-2 combines with J gene TRBJ2-1; 14 positions match TRBD2. Germline trimming cut 6 bases from V and 0 bases from J; bases unmatched to any gene: 10. The CDR3 loop spans 19 amino acids. Germline V CDR1 and CDR2: SGHAT, FQNNGV. CDR3 residues: CASRIGLAGGMSSYNEQFF. The DNA for the CDR3 is TGTGCCAGCAGGATCGGACTAGCGGGAGGAATGAGCTCCTACAATGAGCAGTTCTTC.

Turning to this clone: Since a much larger clone is just one base distant, this may be a read error. J is TRBJ2-5 and V is TRBV7-3; TRBD1 or TRBD2 may be the D gene (5 bases each). Germline V gives CDR1 SGHTA, CDR2 FQGTGA. The CDR3 is 16 residues long. The DNA of the CDR3 is TGTGCCGGCAGCTTAGGGACCGCCGGGATAACAGAGACCCAGTACTTC. This gives the protein CAGSLGTAGITETQYF. Full variable domain (remainder filled in from reference TRBV7-3 and TRBJ2-5): GAGVSQTPSNKVTEKGKYVELRCDPISGHTALYWYRQSLGQGPEFLIYFQGTGAADDSGLPNDRFFAVRPEGSVSTLKIQRTERGDSAVYLCAGSLGTAGITETQYFGPGTRLLVL.

Turning to this clone: In the same sample, other DNA sequences code for this CDR3. The gene calls are TRBV20-1 and TRBJ2-5; no clear D gene. The CDR3 spans 10 residues. Between the trimmed V and J ends, which lost 5 bases and 5 bases, there was a span of 6 bases. The germline V gene has CDR1 DFQATT and CDR2 SNEGSKA (reference sequence). DNA for the CDR3: TGCAGTGCTTCCCATGAGACCCAGTACTTC. As protein: CSASHETQYF.

V is TRBV5-5 and J is TRBJ2-3; maybe TRBD1 (6 bases). Germline loops: CDR1 SGHKS, CDR2 YYEKEE (reference sequence). The ends were cut back, 3 bases at V and 3 bases at J, with 14 bases in the middle. The CDR3 is made up of 15 amino acids. In DNA, the CDR3 is TGTGCCAGCAGCTCCCGGGACACGGAAACAGATACGCAGTATTTT. It codes for CASSSRDTETDTQYF.

This clone was counted many times. The rearrangement links TRBV7-2 to TRBJ2-7; tentative D call: TRBD1 (5 bases). CDR3 length equals 13 residues. Germline V gene sequence: CDR1 SGHTA, CDR2 FQGNSA. V lost 1 base and J lost 5, with 9 bases in between. The CDR3 protein is CASSLVRAHEQYF. In DNA form, the CDR3 reads TGTGCCAGCAGCTTAGTCAGGGCCCACGAGCAGTACTTC.

The rearrangement links TRBV30 to TRBJ2-3; 7 nucleotides agree with TRBD2. CDR3 size: 17 residues. V dropped 4 bases and J dropped 3; count of bases not matched to a gene: 16. Germline V gene sequence: CDR1 GTSNPN, CDR2 SVGIG (reference sequence). The chain's CDR3 is CAWTHPGKRGGTDTQYF. The DNA of the CDR3 is TGTGCCTGGACCCACCCCGGGAAGCGGGGAGGTACAGATACGCAGTATTTT.

The chain joins TRBV4-1 to TRBJ2-7; 9 positions match TRBD2. J lost 2 bases, V lost 0 bases, and 5 bases had no gene match. This CDR3 region has 16 residues. Germline values: CDR1 MGHRA, CDR2 YSYEKL. CDR3 sequence reads: CASSQDAGGPTYEQYF. The DNA for the CDR3 is TGCGCCAGCAGCCAAGACGCGGGAGGGCCCACCTACGAGCAGTACTTC.

The V gene is TRBV5-4, the J gene TRBJ1-1; D might be TRBD1 (5 bases). The CDR3 runs to 15 residues. Trimming stripped 4 bases from V and 1 base from J, with 14 bases between. The germline gives CDR1 SGHNT, CDR2 YYREEE (reference sequence). The DNA of the CDR3 is TGTGCCAGCAGCAGCTCCACTGGGGGGAACACTGAAGCTTTCTTT. Protein: CASSSSTGGNTEAFF.

This chain uses TRBV5-1 with TRBJ2-7; D might be TRBD1 (5 bases). CDR3 length: 14 amino acids. V dropped 0 bases and J dropped 3 bases, with 10 bases sitting between them. Germline V gene lookup returns CDR1 SGHRS and CDR2 YFSETQ. CDR3 region: CASSLARESYEQYF. In DNA form, the CDR3 reads TGCGCCAGCAGCTTGGCCAGGGAAAGCTACGAGCAGTACTTC.

This sequence joins TRBV2 and TRBJ2-2, with 9 nucleotides matching TRBD2. Per the germline V gene, CDR1 is SNHLY and CDR2 is FYNNEI. This CDR3 has 15 residues. Trimming at V came to 6 bases and at J to 3 bases, leaving 5 bases not matched to a gene. The DNA of the CDR3 is TGTGCCAGCAGGGCGACTAGCGGAGACACCGGGGAGCTGTTTTTT. It yields the protein CASRATSGDTGELFF.

The chain has TRBV29-1 and TRBJ2-3; 8 bases are shared with TRBD2. Per the germline V gene, CDR1 is SQVTM and CDR2 is ANQGSEA. Unmatched junction bases numbered 12, after V lost 1 base and J lost 6 bases. CDR3 size: 16 residues. CDR3 protein: CSVEGRGAGGSDTQYF. Here the CDR3 DNA reads TGCAGCGTTGAAGGCCGGGGGGCGGGAGGTTCGGATACGCAGTATTTT.

With respect to this clone: This may be a read error: a much more frequent sequence differs by one nucleotide. The J gene is TRBJ1-1, the V gene TRBV6-5; TRBD1 matches at 7 bases. The CDR3 runs 13 residues. CDR1 and CDR2 (germline): MNHEY, SVGAGI. V trimming: 2 bases; J trimming: 6 bases; junction bases outside the gene matches: 3. The CDR3 region has the DNA TGTGCCAGCAGTTACAACAGGGGCGCTGAAGCTTTCTTT. This translates into CASSYNRGAEAFF.